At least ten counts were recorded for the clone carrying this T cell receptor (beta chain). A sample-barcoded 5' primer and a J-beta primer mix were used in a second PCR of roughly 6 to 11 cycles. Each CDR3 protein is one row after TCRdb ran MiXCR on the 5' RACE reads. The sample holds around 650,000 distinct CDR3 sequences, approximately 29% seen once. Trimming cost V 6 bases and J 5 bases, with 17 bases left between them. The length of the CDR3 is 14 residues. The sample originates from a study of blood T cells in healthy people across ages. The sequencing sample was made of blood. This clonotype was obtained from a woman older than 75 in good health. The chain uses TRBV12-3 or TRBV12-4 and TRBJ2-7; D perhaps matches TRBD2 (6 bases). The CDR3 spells CASRGRGGVDEQYF. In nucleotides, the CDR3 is TGTGCCAGCAGGGGACGGGGCGGGGTGGACGAGCAGTACTTC.